This T cell receptor (beta chain) was sequenced for a study of blood T cell repertoires in COVID-19. Whole-study context: Some COVID-19 samples were acute and others convalescent; all came from the United States, Italy and Spain.

V lost 2 bases and J lost 6, with 8 bases in between. This CDR3 contains 12 residues. The germline CDR1 and CDR2 sequences are KGHSH and LQKENI. Produced via immunoSEQ multiplex PCR; TCRdb's table is partial and in-frame only. The repertoire consists of 43,000 or so clones, with around 79% occurring once and the leading ten covering about 22%. The chain joins TRBV18 to TRBJ2-7; tentatively, D is TRBD1 (6 bases). The sample taken for sequencing was peripheral blood. The TCR sequence derives from a woman aged 55-69 years with acute or convalescent COVID-19. The CDR3 loop reads CASSPRGSEQYF. CDR3 DNA sequence: TGTGCCAGCTCACCAAGGGGGTCCGAGCAGTACTTC.